This note documents a single T cell receptor (beta chain) sequence. Unmatched junction bases numbered 7, after V lost 2 bases and J lost 5 bases. Looked up from germline, CDR1 is MNHEY and CDR2 is SMNVEV (reference sequence). The CDR3 covers 15 residues. These data belong to a study of blood T cell repertoires in COVID-19. Turning to the study itself: T cells, B-cell-depleted T cells, or PBMCs supplied cDNA or gDNA.

Authors' data handling: Reference gene primer amplification gave estimated nucleated cell counts. Repertoires were generated with immunoSEQ multiplex PCR, while TCRdb's copy carries only in-frame clones and drops some. The DNA gave D and trimming, while V, J and clone size come from that table. The repertoire holds around 140,000 clones, roughly 83% seen once, with more than 1.3% in the top ten. V is TRBV27 and J is TRBJ2-5, with TRBD2 matching 8 bases. The receptor was derived from a man in his 60s with acute or convalescent COVID-19. The source material was peripheral blood. The CDR3 loop reads CASSLSGGRKETQYF. The CDR3, as DNA: TGTGCCAGCAGTTTAAGTGGCGGGAGGAAGGAGACCCAGTACTTC.